The text below deals with one T cell receptor (beta chain). This clone was observed once. Its antigen is not yet known. The record has no base qualities; no much larger clone is one base away. V trim: 2 bases; J trim: 10 bases; unmatched bases: 12. The CDR3 covers 15 residues, taking in both the cysteine and the phenylalanine. Only the CDR3 part of the read is kept: 45 bases, read in frame from the first base. CDR1 and CDR2 are drawn from the germline V gene (reference sequence): LNHDA, SQIVND. The library relied on the immunoSEQ multiplex PCR assay. Rearranged TCR beta chain sequences were amplified using the hsTCRB Kit according to the manufacturer's protocol. Sequencing of TCRB libraries was carried out on an Illumina MiSeq. Regarding the original processing steps: Demultiplexing, trimming and gene mapping were performed with the kit vendor's proprietary platform. TCRdb mirrors the immuneACCESS table, restricted to in-frame sequences. Some clones are absent from its copies; in checked studies, under half trace to an unresolved V gene, and the reason for the others is unknown. Clonal size and the V and J genes are those of that table, whereas D and trimming came from the DNA. This sample lists 35,000 to 50,000 clones; more than 85% were detected once. The leading ten clones occupy roughly 4% of the sample.

These data belong to a study of a mutant IDH1 vaccine in newly diagnosed glioma (dated by TCRdb to the early 2020s). About the investigation overall: Eight vaccinations were administered to patients in weeks 1, 3, 5, 7, 11, 15, 19 and 23, corresponding to visits V03 through V10. Vaccination started 4-6 weeks after radiotherapy alone, or was given together with temozolomide cycles in the groups whose treatment included chemotherapy. Of the roughly 32 patients who were treated, about 62% were male and approximately 38% were female, and the mean age was around 43 years. Before enrollment, most patients had been given radiochemotherapy with temozolomide as standard therapy, while the rest had received either radiotherapy alone or temozolomide alone. Peripheral blood was drawn at six visits: V03 (baseline), V05, V07, V10, V12 and V13. Longitudinal TCRB deep sequencing was done for 25 to 30 treated patients, wherever samples were available for exploratory analyses.

According to the study, the label for this sample's time point signals: week 23, last vaccination. Every vaccine dose consisted of 300 ug of a 20-mer mutant IDH1 peptide in Montanide, administered subcutaneously together with topical imiquimod. Donors had newly diagnosed WHO grade 3 or 4 IDH1-mutant astrocytomas with loss of nuclear ATRX. The samples were drawn from NOA16, a multicentre, single-arm, open-label phase I trial in Germany that tested a mutant IDH1 peptide vaccine in humans for the first time. Genomic DNA for TCRB sequencing was extracted from EDTA blood using the DNeasy Blood and Tissue Kit. Study-wide conclusions, independent of this receptor: The authors stated that sample limitations prevented analyses of patient blood samples from being reproduced. Immune responses induced by the vaccine were seen in around 93% of patients across multiple MHC alleles. Changes in the top peripheral T cell clonotypes picked up by TCRB sequencing did not appear to be linked to pseudoprogression. Selection of PBMC samples for TCRB deep sequencing was based on availability.

In this chain, TRBV19 is recombined with TRBJ2-5; 8 central nucleotides agree with TRBD2. The receptor's source is a man in his fifties with glioma. The source material was PBMCs, sampled from a glioma patient whose treatment included an IDH1 peptide vaccine. The CDR3 corresponds to CASSISSGTFRVQYF. The DNA sequence reads TGTGCCAGTAGTATAAGTAGCGGGACCTTTCGAGTCCAGTACTTC.